This TCR beta chain was captured by sequencing in a study of blood T cell repertoires in COVID-19. The wider study: COVID-19 samples from acute and convalescent phases originated in the United States, Italy and Spain.

CDR1 is SGHVS, CDR2 FNYEAQ, per germline. V lost 6 bases and J lost 6, with 15 bases in between. The CDR3 has 15 amino acids. Generated by immunoSEQ multiplex PCR, the TCRdb table keeps only in-frame clones and is missing some. The table lists about 150,000 clones, about nine tenths of them singletons. During the 2 weeks before they entered the study, exposed participants had met someone with a PCR-confirmed or clinician-diagnosed COVID-19 case. The chain uses TRBV7-6 and TRBJ1-6; tentative D call: TRBD1 (6 bases). Sequenced: PBMCs or T cells enriched from blood (not recorded which). The receptor's source is a woman in her thirties or forties who had been exposed to COVID-19. DNA of the CDR3: TGTGCCAGCAGTCCACAGGGTAGGGGTAATTCACCCCTCCACTTT. Protein sequence: CASSPQGRGNSPLHF. Supplemented by reference TRBV7-6 and TRBJ1-6, the full variable domain reads GAGVSQSPRYKVTKRGQDVALRCDPISGHVSLYWYRQALGQGPEFLTYFNYEAQQDKSGLPNDRFSAERPEGSISTLTIQRTEQRDSAMYRCASSPQGRGNSPLHFGNGTRLTVT.